The rows below give T cell receptor beta chains drawn from one sample of a study of blood T cell repertoires in COVID-19. Profiled with immunoSEQ multiplex PCR; TCRdb holds only in-frame clones, not every one. The data contain around 67,000 clones, 75% to 90% of them singletons. Source material: peripheral blood. The receptors originated from a man in his fifties or sixties with active COVID-19. The conserved cysteine and the conserved F or W are not part of the CDR3 here.

V gene: TRBV27
J gene: TRBJ2-7
CDR3 protein: ASSIRDRGDEQY

V gene: TRBV18
J gene: TRBJ1-1
CDR3 protein: ASSPPETANTEAF

V gene: TRBV7-2
J gene: TRBJ2-1
CDR3 protein: ASSPVGREQF

V gene: TRBV2
J gene: TRBJ2-3
CDR3 protein: ASSESRSRVDTQY

V gene: TRBV4-1
J gene: TRBJ2-5
CDR3 protein: ASSQEPTSGGETQY

V gene: TRBV5-1
J gene: TRBJ2-5
CDR3 protein: ASSLGPLAGDQETQY

V gene: TRBV6-2/TRBV6-3
J gene: TRBJ2-5
CDR3 protein: ASSRDREETQY

V gene: TRBV7-2
J gene: TRBJ2-7
CDR3 protein: ASSLAGEVYEQY

V gene: TRBV30
J gene: TRBJ2-7
CDR3 protein: AWSWRETSYEQY

V gene: TRBV5-1
J gene: TRBJ1-1
CDR3 protein: ASSYHPRADGNTEAF

V gene: TRBV24-1
J gene: TRBJ2-5
CDR3 protein: ATSDWGTGIETQY

V gene: TRBV11-1
J gene: TRBJ2-1
CDR3 protein: ASALRSSGTYEQF

V gene: TRBV14
J gene: TRBJ2-7
CDR3 protein: ASSRQAPSEQY

V gene: TRBV6-5
J gene: TRBJ1-1
CDR3 protein: ASSKRTGTNTEAF